The 23 T cell receptor beta chains presented below share a single source sample, sequenced in a study of T-cell memory formation after mild COVID-19 (dated by TCRdb to the early 2020s). Preparation of the library involved 5' RACE. Sequencing relied on an Illumina NovaSeq 6000. The public reads were run again by TCRdb, first through fastp at Q25 and then through MiXCR, and only productive beta chains were kept. Identical CDR3 proteins give one entry, which carries the most common genes and DNA. Within this sample are hundreds of thousands of distinct CDR3 sequences, with around 15% of them counted one time only. In total, the top ten clones hold 22% of the sample. Specimen: PBMCs or a T cell subset sorted from them (not recorded which). Receptor source: a man in his late teens or twenties who had mild COVID-19 (a few samples of this study predate the infection). The sample titles of this study are shuffled in the database, so cell type and time point are left out; the donor was told from shared clones.

This clonotype showed up just a few times. V gene TRBV19 combines with J gene TRBJ1-5; tentative D call: TRBD1 (5 bases). Trimming removed 5 bases from V and 9 bases from J, with 20 bases in between. The CDR3 is 15 amino acids. Per the germline V gene, CDR1 is LNHDA and CDR2 is SQIVND (reference sequence). The CDR3 DNA follows: TGTGCCAGTAGTGAGTTAGGGGACCGTCGTTGGCCCCAGCATTTT. Translating gives CASSELGDRRWPQHF.

The chain is built from TRBV27 and TRBJ2-5; possibly TRBD2 for D (6 bases). The CDR3 is made up of 14 amino acids. Trimming left V 6 bases short and J 4 bases short, with 15 bases between. From germline, CDR1 is MNHEY and CDR2 SMNVEV (reference sequence). Here the CDR3 reads CASSRAGLRETQYF. In DNA, the CDR3 is TGTGCCAGCAGCCGCGCGGGGTTACGAGAGACCCAGTACTTC.

This chain's CDR3 is CASSQDAGGLWGYTF. The CDR3 DNA follows: TGCGCCAGCAGCCAAGACGCAGGGGGGTTGTGGGGCTACACCTTC. The chain employs TRBV4-3 and TRBJ1-2; 7 bases line up with TRBD1. V shed 0 bases, J shed 8 bases, and the junction held 9 bases outside the gene matches. This CDR3 contains 15 residues. Per the germline V gene, CDR1 is LGHNA and CDR2 is YSLEER.

DNA of the CDR3: TGCAGTGCTAGAGCCCCCCTGGGTTACGAGCAGTACGTC. Its translation: CSARAPLGYEQYV. The chain recombines TRBV20-1 with TRBJ2-7; no definite D call. Germline CDR1 is DFQATT and CDR2 is SNEGSKA (reference sequence). V shed 1 base and J shed 4 bases, with 11 bases lying between them. This CDR3 spans 13 amino acids.

This clonotype was counted at least ten times. The chain carries TRBV19 and TRBJ2-7; D is unresolved. V was trimmed by 2 bases and J by 6 bases, leaving 17 bases between them. The CDR3 has 15 amino acids. CDR1 and CDR2 from the germline V gene are LNHDA and SQIVND (reference sequence). The CDR3 DNA reads TGTGCCAGTAGTATACCCAGGCCGCTAAAGTGCGAGCAGTACGTC. Its protein product is CASSIPRPLKCEQYV.

The CDR3 nucleotides read TGTGCCAGCAGTTACGAGGGGAGAGAGACCCAGTACTTC. It translates to CASSYEGRETQYF. The chain recombines TRBV28 with TRBJ2-5, with D possibly called TRBD1 or TRBD2 (5 bases each). The CDR3 sequence is 13 residues long. Germline CDR1 MDHEN, CDR2 SYDVKM. Trimming left V 4 bases short and J 4 bases short, with 10 bases between.

V usage is TRBV7-8 and J usage is TRBJ1-1; D may be TRBD1 (5 bases). Trimming took off 4 bases at V and 5 bases at J, with 14 bases between the two ends. CDR3 length equals 14 residues. Germline CDR1 is SGHVS and CDR2 is FQNEAQ. CDR3 region: CASSSESGGTEAFF. The CDR3, as DNA: TGTGCCAGCAGCTCCGAATCGGGGGGGACTGAAGCTTTCTTT. The full variable domain, with the rest looked up from reference TRBV7-8 and TRBJ1-1, is GAGVSQSPRYKVAKRGQDVALRCDPISGHVSLFWYQQALGQGPEFLTYFQNEAQLDKSGLPSDRFFAERPEGSVSTLKIQRTQQEDSAVYLCASSSESGGTEAFFGQGTRLTVV.

The table lists this clonotype with a few counts. The rearrangement joins TRBV20-1 to TRBJ1-1; D gene unclear. The germline CDR1 and CDR2 sequences are DFQATT and SNEGSKA (reference sequence). The CDR3 has 11 amino acids. The V and J ends lost 3 bases and 3 bases respectively, with 5 bases between them. CDR3 in DNA: TGCAGTGCTAGTGGCGACACTGAAGCTTTCTTT. Its translation is CSASGDTEAFF.

This clonotype was detected a few times. The chain uses TRBV10-3 and TRBJ2-7; TRBD2 matches 7 bases. The J segment lost 2 bases and the V segment lost 4 bases, leaving 5 bases of the junction unmatched. The CDR3 totals 14 residues. Germline lookup yields CDR1 ENHRY and CDR2 SYGVKD. CDR3 nucleotides: TGTGCCATCAGTGGTTCCGGGAGGACCTACGAGCAGTACTTC. Its translation is CAISGSGRTYEQYF.

CDR3 in DNA: TGTGCCAGCAGTTTAGACCCGTCGACAGACTACAATGAGCAGTTCTTC. Its translation: CASSLDPSTDYNEQFF. The chain is built from TRBV27 and TRBJ2-1, with D maybe TRBD1 (5 bases). The germline V gene has CDR1 MNHEY and CDR2 SMNVEV (reference sequence). Trimming took off 2 bases at V and 3 bases at J, with 14 bases between the two ends. CDR3 length: 16 amino acids.

This clonotype was detected only a few times. This sequence joins TRBV5-5 and TRBJ1-1; maybe TRBD1 (6 bases). Between the trimmed V and J ends, which lost 5 bases and 6 bases, there was a span of 23 bases. The V gene's germline CDR1 is SGHKS and CDR2 YYEKEE (reference sequence). CDR3 length: 16 residues. In DNA, the CDR3 is TGTGCCAGCAGATACACATGGAGGGGGATCGGCGCTGAAGCTTTCTTT. This translates into CASRYTWRGIGAEAFF.

This chain uses TRBV7-8 with TRBJ2-1; 9 bases align to TRBD1. Germline V gene sequence: CDR1 SGHVS, CDR2 FQNEAQ. Trimming at V came to 1 base and at J to 2 bases, leaving 3 bases not matched to a gene. The CDR3 contains 16 residues. In DNA, the CDR3 is TGTGCCAGCAGCTTAGAGTGGACAGGGGCCTACAATGAGCAGTTCTTC. Its translation is CASSLEWTGAYNEQFF.

This rearrangement joins TRBV4-3 to TRBJ1-2; 7 bases align to TRBD1. CDR3 length: 16 amino acids. J was trimmed by 3 bases and V by 3 bases; bases with no gene match: 10. Per the germline V gene, CDR1 is LGHNA and CDR2 is YSLEER. CDR3 in amino acids: CASSQGQPHADYGYTF. The CDR3 DNA reads as TGCGCCAGCAGCCAGGGACAGCCCCACGCCGACTATGGCTACACCTTC.

V usage is TRBV9 and J usage is TRBJ1-5; possibly TRBD1 for D (5 bases). Per the germline V gene, CDR1 is SGDLS and CDR2 is YYNGEE. V lost 3 bases, J lost 2 bases, and 9 bases lay in between. CDR3 length equals 14 residues. In nucleotides, the CDR3 is TGTGCCAGCAGCGAGGACACAGGCAATCAGCCCCAGCATTTT. Translating it yields CASSEDTGNQPQHF. The full variable domain, its missing parts supplied by reference TRBV9 and TRBJ1-5, is DSGVTQTPKHLITATGQRVTLRCSPRSGDLSVYWYQQSLDQGLQFLIQYYNGEERAKGNILERFSAQQFPDLHSELNLSSLELGDSALYFCASSEDTGNQPQHFGDGTRLSIL.

V and J are TRBV5-1 and TRBJ2-2, with 7 positions matching TRBD2. Trimming took 0 bases from V and 4 from J; bases not matched to a gene: 6. CDR1 and CDR2 (germline): SGHRS, YFSETQ. CDR3 length: 16 residues. CDR3 nucleotide sequence: TGCGCCAGCAGCTTGGTGTTTACGGGGGGCACCGGGGAGCTGTTTTTT. Amino acid sequence: CASSLVFTGGTGELFF.

This clonotype was detected only a few times. This chain uses TRBV30 with TRBJ2-1; D perhaps matches TRBD2 (7 bases). In germline, CDR1 is GTSNPN, CDR2 SVGIG (reference sequence). The CDR3 runs to 13 residues. V was shortened by 7 bases and J by 7 bases, with 17 bases between the two germline ends. The CDR3 DNA follows: TGTGCCTACTGGCGGGGGACAAGTAATGAGCAGTTCTTC. Protein sequence: CAYWRGTSNEQFF.

This chain uses TRBV2 with TRBJ2-3; 7 nucleotides line up with TRBD2. Losses at the gene ends were 6 bases for V and 3 bases for J; bases not matched to a gene: 12. CDR1 is SNHLY, CDR2 FYNNEI, per germline. The CDR3 is made up of 16 amino acids. CDR3 sequence reads: CASRPLGGGFTDTQYF. CDR3 bases: TGTGCCAGCAGGCCCCTGGGCGGGGGATTTACAGATACGCAGTATTTT.

This clonotype appeared a few times. This rearrangement joins TRBV29-1 to TRBJ2-3; either TRBD1 or TRBD2 may fit D (6 bases each). Trimming shortened V by 3 bases and J by 0 bases, and 22 bases separated the two germline ends. The CDR3 covers 18 residues. Germline CDR1 reads SQVTM; CDR2 reads ANQGSEA. The CDR3 here is CSVDCKGGGPSSTDTQYF. The CDR3 nucleotides are TGCAGCGTTGATTGTAAAGGAGGGGGACCGTCTAGCACAGATACGCAGTATTTT.

This chain connects TRBV5-1 to TRBJ2-1, with D possibly called TRBD1 or TRBD2 (5 bases each). Germline lookup yields CDR1 SGHRS and CDR2 YFSETQ. V shed 0 bases and J shed 5 bases, with 15 bases lying between them. The CDR3 is 16 amino acids. CDR3 in amino acids: CASSLAMGRRNNEQFF. The CDR3 region has the DNA TGCGCCAGCAGCTTGGCCATGGGACGAAGGAACAATGAGCAGTTCTTC.

V and J are TRBV2 and TRBJ2-5; 10 positions match TRBD1. The trim removed 5 bases at V and 6 bases at J, leaving 3 bases unmatched. The length of the CDR3 is 13 residues. The germline V gene has CDR1 SNHLY and CDR2 FYNNEI. Written as DNA, the CDR3 is TGTGCCAGCAGTCGACAGGGGGCGCAGACCCAGTACTTC. Protein sequence: CASSRQGAQTQYF.

This clonotype was seen a few times. V gene TRBV9 combines with J gene TRBJ2-6; D gene unclear. With 0 bases removed from V and 3 bases from J, the gap between germline ends came to 7 bases. The CDR3 runs 15 residues. CDR1 SGDLS and CDR2 YYNGEE come from the germline V gene. CDR3 DNA sequence: TGTGCCAGCAGCGTAGAGGTATTTGGGGCCAACGTCCTGACTTTC. Translated: CASSVEVFGANVLTF.

A few counts support this clonotype. CDR3 loop: CASSVGLTDTQYF. The CDR3 DNA reads TGTGCCAGCAGCGTCGGGCTGACAGATACGCAGTATTTT. This chain joins TRBV9 and TRBJ2-3; D gene unclear. Germline values: CDR1 SGDLS, CDR2 YYNGEE. There are 13 residues in the CDR3. With 2 bases removed from V and 3 bases from J, the gap between germline ends came to 7 bases.

This clonotype appeared many times. The CDR3 DNA is TGCGCCAGCAGTGAGACAGCGGGAAATGAGCAGTTCTTC. This codes for CASSETAGNEQFF. The chain carries TRBV10-1 and TRBJ2-1; TRBD2 matches at 7 bases. CDR1 and CDR2 (germline): WNHNN, SYGVQD (reference sequence). This CDR3 contains 13 residues. With V trimmed by 2 bases and J by 7 bases, 2 bases remained unmatched.